The 20 T cell receptor beta chains below were found in one sample sequenced in a study of cytomegalovirus exposure and HLA in healthy donors. The PCR ran on 60 Vbeta and 13 Jbeta primers. TCRdb's copy holds only in-frame clones and misses some; the assay was immunoSEQ multiplex PCR. The repertoire includes over 150,000 clones, around 73% of them detected once, and roughly 3% sits in the top ten. Sequencing input: PBMCs. Receptors were obtained from a woman aged 25 to 45 in good health and CMV-seronegative.

This clone was observed a single time. Germline is not matched at one junction end, which may reflect a read error. V gene TRBV2 combines with J gene TRBJ1-2, with D tentatively TRBD1 (6 bases). Germline CDR1 and CDR2: SNHLY and FYNNEI. There are 15 residues in the CDR3. The CDR3 loop reads CASSENRGQSYGYPF. The CDR3 coding sequence is TGTGCCAGCAGTGAAAACCGAGGACAGAGCTATGGCTACCCCTTC.

This chain connects TRBV29-1 to TRBJ2-4, with TRBD1 as a possible D gene (5 bases). The CDR3 contains 12 residues. CDR1 and CDR2 from the germline V gene are SQVTM and ANQGSEA. Deletions cut 4 bases from V and 8 bases from J, with 12 bases between. The CDR3 bases are TGCAGCGTTGTAGCAGGGCAGGACATTCAGTACTTC. As protein: CSVVAGQDIQYF.

Concerning this clone itself: A read error likely explains this, since a far larger clone differs by one base. The chain joins TRBV7-9 to TRBJ1-2, with D possibly being TRBD1 (6 bases). V was trimmed by 5 bases and J by 4 bases, leaving 17 bases between them. CDR3 size: 15 residues. Germline V CDR1 and CDR2: SEHNR, FQNEAQ (reference sequence). For the CDR3, the DNA is TGTGCCAGCAGCGGAACAGGGCTATTGAGCTATGGCTACACCTTC. Encoded protein: CASSGTGLLSYGYTF.

V usage is TRBV5-1 and J usage is TRBJ2-2; possibly TRBD1 for D (6 bases). Between the trimmed V and J ends, which lost 3 bases and 3 bases, there was a span of 15 bases. Per the germline V gene, CDR1 is SGHRS and CDR2 is YFSETQ. There are 16 residues in the CDR3. CDR3 amino acids: CASSSRDTTYTGELFF. CDR3 DNA sequence: TGCGCCAGCAGCTCCCGGGACACCACTTACACCGGGGAGCTGTTTTTT.

This clone was seen a few times. This chain joins TRBV7-9 and TRBJ1-1, with no clear D. CDR3 size: 15 residues. Germline V gene data show CDR1 as SEHNR and CDR2 as FQNEAQ (reference sequence). The V gene lost 1 base and the J gene lost 0 bases, with 9 bases spanning the gap. CDR3 loop: CASSLVRVMNTEAFF. The CDR3 DNA sequence: TGTGCCAGCAGCTTAGTGAGGGTGATGAACACTGAAGCTTTCTTT.

The V gene is TRBV6-6, the J gene TRBJ2-1, with 7 bases lining up with TRBD2. The CDR3 runs 16 residues. Germline lookup yields CDR1 MNHNY and CDR2 SVGAGI (reference sequence). V gave up 0 bases and J gave up 5 bases; unmatched junction bases: 7. CDR3 loop: CASSYSRLADNNEQFF. The CDR3 bases are TGTGCCAGCAGTTACTCGAGGCTAGCGGATAACAATGAGCAGTTCTTC.

The chain is built from TRBV10-2 and TRBJ2-7; D unclear. Trimming removed 5 bases from V and 5 bases from J, with 10 bases in between. The CDR3 consists of 12 residues. Per the germline V gene, CDR1 is WSHSY and CDR2 is SAAADI. This CDR3 is CASSRDGDEQYF. CDR3 nucleotides: TGCGCCAGCAGTCGAGATGGAGACGAGCAGTACTTC.

There are a few counts of this clone. The chain joins TRBV28 to TRBJ1-1; 8 bases match TRBD1. From germline, CDR1 is MDHEN and CDR2 SYDVKM. The J segment lost 5 bases and the V segment lost 5 bases, leaving 7 bases of the junction unmatched. The CDR3 covers 14 residues. The CDR3 reads CASSLDRERTEAFF. DNA for the CDR3: TGTGCCAGCAGTCTGGACAGGGAGAGGACTGAAGCTTTCTTT. Looking up the rest from reference TRBV28 and TRBJ1-1 gives the full variable domain: DVKVTQSSRYLVKRTGEKVFLECVQDMDHENMFWYRQDPGLGLRLIYFSYDVKMKEKGDIPEGYSVSREKKERFSLILESASTNQTSMYLCASSLDRERTEAFFGQGTRLTVV.

On this clone: Other DNA sequences in this specimen translate into the identical CDR3. The CDR3 nucleotides are TGTGCCAGCAGCTTAGGTAGGGGCCGAACCTACGAGCAGTACTTC. This gives the protein CASSLGRGRTYEQYF. J is TRBJ2-7 and V is TRBV7-2; D perhaps matches TRBD1 (5 bases). V dropped 1 base and J dropped 2 bases, with 12 bases sitting between them. The germline V gene encodes CDR1 SGHTA and CDR2 FQGNSA. The CDR3 runs 15 residues.

The chain links TRBV30 to TRBJ2-1; the D is unclear. V dropped 5 bases and J dropped 4 bases, with 12 bases sitting between them. The CDR3 consists of 13 residues. Germline V gene sequence: CDR1 GTSNPN, CDR2 SVGIG (reference sequence). DNA of the CDR3: TGTGCCTGGGCACAGCAGACATACAATGAGCAGTTCTTC. This gives the protein CAWAQQTYNEQFF.

DNA for the CDR3: TGCAGCGAGAAGAGTACTGAAGCTTTCTTT. It encodes CSEKSTEAFF. This chain connects TRBV29-1 to TRBJ1-1; D is undetermined. Germline V CDR1 and CDR2: SQVTM, ANQGSEA. This CDR3 comprises 10 residues. V lost 7 bases and J lost 5, with 8 bases in between.

The chain has TRBV2 and TRBJ1-5; TRBD1 matches at 9 bases. J gave up 6 bases and V 3 bases, and 3 bases lay outside the gene matches. The germline V gene encodes CDR1 SNHLY and CDR2 FYNNEI. The CDR3 runs 14 residues. The CDR3 spells CASSEGQGSQPQHF. The CDR3 bases are TGTGCCAGCAGTGAGGGACAGGGATCTCAGCCCCAGCATTTT.

This chain links TRBV10-3 with TRBJ1-1, with D hard to call. This CDR3 is 14 amino acids long. From germline, CDR1 is ENHRY and CDR2 SYGVKD. Trimming stripped 10 bases from V and 0 bases from J, with 15 bases between. The CDR3 sequence is CATGLTLMNTEAFF. The CDR3 DNA reads TGTGCCACAGGACTAACACTCATGAACACTGAAGCTTTCTTT.

The chain has TRBV7-8 and TRBJ1-2, with TRBD1 identical over 7 bases. Germline CDR1 reads SGHVS; CDR2 reads FQNEAQ. Trimming removed 2 bases from V and 1 base from J; junction bases left unmatched: 7. The CDR3 sequence is 16 residues long. The DNA for the CDR3 is TGTGCCAGCAGCTTACCCCCTGGGACAGATAACTATGGCTACACCTTC. Encoded protein: CASSLPPGTDNYGYTF.

In the case of this clone: The same CDR3 is also encoded by other DNA sequences in this sample. The gene calls are TRBV5-6 and TRBJ2-1, with a tentative D call TRBD2 (6 bases). The V and J ends lost 0 bases and 8 bases respectively, with 18 bases between them. This CDR3 region has 16 residues. Germline V gives CDR1 SGHDT, CDR2 YYEEEE. The DNA for the CDR3 is TGTGCCAGCAGCTTGGGAGGTGGGGGGTTTCCTCATGAGCAGTTCTTC. This gives the protein CASSLGGGGFPHEQFF. Supplemented by reference TRBV5-6 and TRBJ2-1, the full variable domain reads DAGVTQSPTHLIKTRGQQVTLRCSPKSGHDTVSWYQQALGQGPQFIFQYYEEEERQRGNFPDRFSGHQFPNYSSELNVNALLLGDSALYLCASSLGGGGFPHEQFFGPGTRLTVL.

The rearrangement uses TRBV5-1 and TRBJ1-4; D is perhaps TRBD1 (5 bases). The CDR3 is 16 residues long. The V gene lost 4 bases and the J gene lost 5 bases, with 18 bases spanning the gap. The germline V gene encodes CDR1 SGHRS and CDR2 YFSETQ. CDR3 in amino acids: CASSINYRIVNEKLFF. The CDR3 DNA reads as TGCGCCAGCAGCATAAACTACAGGATCGTGAATGAAAAACTGTTTTTT.

The chain links TRBV7-3 to TRBJ2-5; TRBD2 agrees at 7 bases. Germline CDR1 reads SGHTA; CDR2 reads FQGTGA. The V segment lost 1 base and the J segment 3 bases; nucleotides outside the gene matches: 2. CDR3 length: 14 residues. The CDR3 loop is CASSLMGGEETQYF. The CDR3 DNA sequence: TGTGCCAGCAGCTTAATGGGGGGGGAAGAGACCCAGTACTTC. Full variable domain (outside the CDR3, taken from reference TRBV7-3 and TRBJ2-5): GAGVSQTPSNKVTEKGKYVELRCDPISGHTALYWYRQSLGQGPEFLIYFQGTGAADDSGLPNDRFFAVRPEGSVSTLKIQRTERGDSAVYLCASSLMGGEETQYFGPGTRLLVL.

Only a few counts were recorded for this clone. The V and J genes are TRBV5-1 and TRBJ1-6, with TRBD1 matching 10 bases. CDR3 size: 14 residues. Germline lookup yields CDR1 SGHRS and CDR2 YFSETQ. Losses at the gene ends were 4 bases for V and 10 bases for J; bases not matched to a gene: 5. The CDR3 DNA reads TGCGCCAGCAGCAAGGACAGGGGGGAATCACCCCTCCACTTT. It translates to CASSKDRGESPLHF.

This clone has just one count. The V and J genes are TRBV5-5 and TRBJ2-1, with 8 bases fitting TRBD2. Germline lookup yields CDR1 SGHKS and CDR2 YYEKEE (reference sequence). CDR3 size: 15 residues. The trim removed 2 bases at V and 4 bases at J, leaving 5 bases unmatched. CDR3 region: CASSLRLALYNEQFF. In DNA form, the CDR3 reads TGTGCCAGCAGCTTAAGACTAGCGCTATACAATGAGCAGTTCTTC. The entire variable domain, with the rest obtained from reference TRBV5-5 and TRBJ2-1, is as follows: DAGVTQSPTHLIKTRGQQVTLRCSPISGHKSVSWYQQVLGQGPQFIFQYYEKEERGRGNFPDRFSARQFPNYSSELNVNALLLGDSALYLCASSLRLALYNEQFFGPGTRLTVL.

This sequence joins TRBV6-6 and TRBJ2-1, with D possibly TRBD2 on 5 matching bases. Germline V CDR1 and CDR2: MNHNY, SVGAGI (reference sequence). This CDR3 region has 15 residues. V gave up 7 bases and J gave up 2 bases, with 15 bases separating them. CDR3 loop: CASTEGLGTYNEQFF. The CDR3 nucleotides read TGTGCCAGCACCGAAGGACTGGGAACCTACAATGAGCAGTTCTTC.